One T cell receptor beta chain is described in this entry. The sample originates from a study of OX40 agonist ivuxolimab in advanced cancers. About the research overall: Of the patients, three showed partial responses, one with hepatocellular carcinoma and two with cutaneous melanoma.

Generated by immunoSEQ multiplex PCR, the TCRdb table keeps only in-frame clones and is missing some. The sample contains about 65,000 clones, around nine tenths of which appear only once. The CDR3 is 15 amino acids. The receptor comes from an adult with an advanced solid tumor such as melanoma, head and neck, liver or kidney cancer. The sample here was CD4+ or CD8+ T cells sorted from blood, taken in a trial of the OX40 agonist ivuxolimab. The genes are TRBV7-5 and TRBJ2-2; TRBD1 reflects the table's D call only, with no check against the DNA. TRBV7-5 is marked as a pseudogene. CDR3 DNA sequence: TGTGTCAGAAGCTCAAACAGGCCGGGCACCGGGGAGCTGTTTTTT. Translating it yields CVRSSNRPGTGELFF.